The text below deals with one T cell receptor (beta chain). Its specificity is not known. This sample is drawn from a study of T cell clones after liver transplantation. Study information: A pre-transplant mixed lymphocyte reaction with TCRbeta sequencing defined graft-donor-reactive clones followed in post-transplant blood. Three of the eight recipients were HCV-positive; the rest had non-autoimmune, non-viral transplant indications.

Assay: immunoSEQ multiplex PCR; the TCRdb copy retains only in-frame clones and omits some. The table has roughly 80,000 clones, less than 90% seen once. Study observations and caveats: Post-transplant time points were not standardized, so conclusions are preliminary.

The ends were cut back, 4 bases at V and 4 bases at J, with 10 bases in the middle. Per the germline V gene, CDR1 is SGHTS and CDR2 is YDEGEE. This CDR3 contains 13 residues. Sequencing used CD4+ T cells from blood, obtained at the 22-month timepoint. The source of this sequence is a human patient who received a liver transplant. A subset of T cells may come from the graft donor. The V and J genes are TRBV5-8 and TRBJ2-3; no definite D call. CDR3 sequence: CASSPRNADTQYF. As DNA, the CDR3 is TGTGCCAGCAGCCCCCGGAACGCAGATACGCAGTATTTT.